The rows below give T cell receptor beta chains drawn from one sample of a study of blood T cell repertoires in COVID-19. The assay was immunoSEQ multiplex PCR, and TCRdb's table has in-frame clones only and misses some. Here the sample spans roughly 230,000 clones, 70% to 90% being singletons. Sequencing was carried out using peripheral blood. The receptor set was obtained from a human donor in a cohort sampled during active COVID-19. Each CDR3 is given without its conserved first and last residue. The size of a clone is reported for some rows only, either as once, few or many, or as a class for expanded clones.

TRBJ1-2 | - | TRBV6-5 | ASSYSILGGGGGYT
TRBJ2-7 | once | TRBV5-1 | ASSLRQGEGYEQY
TRBJ2-3 | - | TRBV19 | ASSIDAGWKFTSTDTQY
TRBJ1-1 | few | TRBV7-2 | ASSLTGQGSTEAF
TRBJ1-1 | - | TRBV5-1 | ASRGETEAF
TRBJ1-4 | - | TRBV19 | ASLQGNEKLF
TRBJ2-7 | - | TRBV4-1 | ASSQDWVATYEQY
TRBJ1-6 | - | TRBV4-3 | ASSRLQGSGSPLH
TRBJ2-7 | - | TRBV11-2 | ASSFLAGDYEQY
TRBJ1-6 | - | TRBV6-1 | ASSERQGRTPLH
TRBJ2-5 | - | TRBV15 | ATSANQGLQETQY
TRBJ2-7 | - | TRBV6-2/TRBV6-3 | ASSYQEGRVSYEQY
TRBJ1-1 | - | TRBV5-1 | ASSLWGERYTEAF
TRBJ2-7 | - | TRBV5-6 | ASSFLTGGVYEQY
TRBJ2-7 | once | TRBV6-1 | ASSERGHGTLSYEQY
TRBJ2-1 | once | TRBV6-6 | ASRPQGEGTHEQF
TRBJ2-7 | - | TRBV27 | ASSLRTSGGSSYEQY
TRBJ2-7 | - | TRBV6-2/TRBV6-3 | ASSPGGSGGIFYEQY
TRBJ1-2 | - | TRBV27 | ASSPMDRGVGYT
TRBJ2-7 | - | TRBV9 | ASSGGAGTQPYEQY
TRBJ2-3 | - | TRBV7-3 | ASSLTGGGDTQY
TRBJ2-1 | - | TRBV21-1 | ASSELAGDEQF
TRBJ1-5 | - | TRBV7-9 | ASSSTLSNQPQH
TRBJ1-1 | - | TRBV4-3 | ASSQAHPNTEAF
TRBJ1-4 | - | TRBV30 | AWSWGGKKNEKLF
TRBJ1-5 | - | TRBV24-1 | ATDGTAILNSNQPQH
TRBJ2-3 | - | TRBV18 | ASSPFADTQY
TRBJ1-1 | - | TRBV4-1 | ASSRPLTGHRTEAF
TRBJ1-1 | - | TRBV10-2 | ASSENLPGTEAF
TRBJ2-5 | - | TRBV24-1 | ATSETGGETQY
TRBJ1-5 | - | TRBV7-8 | ASSPTRQVSNQPQH
TRBJ1-2 | once | TRBV6-5 | ASLQVYMYGGYT
TRBJ2-3 | - | TRBV24-1 | ATSDFRGSTDTQY
TRBJ1-1 | - | TRBV15 | ATSRTTGGAF
TRBJ2-7 | - | TRBV7-2 | ASSQGTHGGGYSEQY
TRBJ2-6 | once | TRBV11-2 | ASSHIRTGRSSGANVLT
TRBJ2-7 | - | TRBV29-1 | SVAGQDAEQY
TRBJ1-5 | few | TRBV12-3/TRBV12-4 | ASSGTGERPQH
TRBJ1-2 | few | TRBV12-5 | ASGLSIEHGYT
TRBJ2-5 | - | TRBV6-1 | ASSEGTGQETQY
TRBJ2-7 | - | TRBV7-9 | ASSPPPQGGEQY
TRBJ2-3 | - | TRBV5-6 | ASSFLLPGDTQY
TRBJ2-3 | - | TRBV3-1/TRBV3-2 | ASSQELAGTSDTQY
TRBJ1-1 | once | TRBV5-1 | ASSQTRTENTEAF
TRBJ2-5 | - | TRBV30 | AWSRDQETQY
TRBJ1-4 | - | TRBV5-1 | ASSLLATTNEKLF
TRBJ2-5 | - | TRBV11-3 | ASSLGGQGLGETQY